Detailed here is one TCR beta chain. The target of this receptor is not known. Per-base qualities were not stored, and no clone one base away is much larger. This sample is drawn from a study of cytomegalovirus exposure and HLA in healthy donors (dated by TCRdb to about 2017). Concerning the study at large: An earlier analysis of under 600 of the donors reported 276 Gb of sequence data and 117 million unique TCR beta sequences from about 200 million T cells. Roughly 300 gigabases of sequencing data and around 85 million unique TCR sequences made up an early release that covered approximately 620 HLA-typed donors. Among the roughly 400 genotyped donors, around 81% belonged to the genetic ancestry cluster associated with self-reported Caucasian donors. The study aimed to test whether signatures of past pathogen exposure could be identified by cataloging public T cell receptors. The study used immunosequencing to profile the T cell repertoires of 670 or so subjects and linked those repertoires to cytomegalovirus serostatus. A separate validation cohort of roughly 130 different subjects was used in addition to the 666-subject first cohort. To predict cytomegalovirus infection status, the study combined high-throughput TCR immunosequencing, statistical association of individual TCRs with disease status, and machine learning. A later analysis re-examined previously published TCR beta repertoires from about 700 donors and added high-resolution HLA genotyping to investigate patterns of TCR occurrence. Rather than drawing on any new phenotypic data, the later analysis identified candidate immune exposures from TCR beta sequences and the way those sequences occurred across donors. To decide whether each TCR beta V gene segment behaved as functional or pseudogenic, an earlier analysis of some 570 of the donors relied on high-throughput TCR beta sequencing. Donor age, sex, ethnicity and CMV serostatus were collected together with the repertoire data. In a later genetic analysis, genome-wide SNP genotypes for about 55% of the roughly 670 donors were used, and that subset was treated as a discovery cohort. All discovery cohort repertoires had been generated on a single sequencing platform. Both class I and class II loci were covered by HLA typing, at four-digit resolution. The number of typed donors differed by locus: roughly 620-630 for A, B, C, DRB1 and DQB1; 500 to 550 for DQA1; fewer than 610 for DPA1; and roughly 450 for DPB1. About five DR-DQ haplotypes were treated as single units for association and clustering because of strong linkage in the cohort. Across 300 to 400 genotyped donors of the cohort, an average of 235,054 unique TCR beta nucleotide sequences per donor were sequenced, and roughly a sixth of those sequences were non-productive.

The paper as a whole reports these results and caveats: Because HLA typing was unavailable for some donors at each locus, only the typed subset was used in association tests. In a later analysis, several top co-occurrence clusters were reported to appear linked to parvovirus B19, influenza, CMV and Epstein-Barr virus. Most CMV-associated TCR beta chains appeared to be HLA-restricted in a later analysis, and the HLA associations seemed to be driven largely by CMV exposure. A later genetic analysis reported fewer N-insertions in productive TCRs among donors in an Asian-associated ancestry cluster than the approximately 700-donor mean. A few of the identified cytomegalovirus-associated TCR beta chains were confirmed in vitro to be specific for cytomegalovirus antigens. Correlated functional status among segregating V segments might reflect linkage disequilibrium, but an unknown experimental factor could not be ruled out. The study listed 150 to 200 TCR beta chains as associated with cytomegalovirus. Strong co-occurrence of HLA alleles, especially DR and DQ, made assigning TCR associations to individual alleles difficult. Most TCR sequences were observed very rarely across donors, whereas some public TCRs were present in many individuals. A later genetic analysis associated a missense DCLRE1C variant with V-gene and J-gene trimming of TCR beta chains, and an independent cohort replicated the association. The cohort was sequenced for TCR beta chains only, and without alpha or paired-chain data the features that could be detected were limited. The presence/absence analyses assumed that sequencing depth was roughly uniform across donors, and that assumption may not be true. A later analysis found that TCR association rates varied across HLA loci, with DRB1 alleles showing the most associated TCRs and HLA-C alleles the fewest. In an earlier analysis of over 550 of the donors, most TCR beta V segments were observed in productive rearrangements about 90% or about 30% of the time, broadly matching IMGT annotations. Some IMGT-functional V segments, including TRBV6-2 and TRBV6-3, could not be told apart with the 87-base-pair reads, so those segments were excluded. In both the original and validation cohorts, the classifier was reported to diagnose cytomegalovirus status with high specificity and sensitivity. A further reported finding was that TCR beta sequences accurately predicted the HLA-A and HLA-B alleles for most subjects in the first cohort. A later analysis associated roughly 17,000 TCR beta sequences with specific HLA alleles at a false discovery rate of 0.05. Because counts were too low, about 18 rarely observed V segments, including chromosome 9 orphons, were excluded from the earlier analysis of roughly 580 of the donors. A later analysis found that HLA-associated TCR beta chains were more clonally expanded and had lower generation probabilities than equally common non-associated chains. CMV serostatus was the only immune exposure information available for the cohort. A cluster of highly shared sequence variants was judged likely to be a technical artifact of the sequencing pipeline. According to the authors, the approach could potentially be generalized to other disease states and immunological phenotypes.

The receptor library was made with the immunoSEQ multiplex PCR assay. For the multiplex PCR, a mixture combining 60 forward primers for TCR Vbeta segments and 13 reverse primers for TCR Jbeta segments was used. A multiplex PCR assay on genomic DNA amplified the CDR3 region of rearranged TCR beta genes. The Illumina HiSeq System was used to sequence the amplified TCR beta libraries as 87-base-pair reads. The study's own analysis went as follows. Across the 500 to 850 repertoires, a later analysis counted approximately 75 million unique TCR beta chains, around 11 million of which were shared by at least two donors. Raw reads were error-corrected and collapsed into unique sequences by a nearest-neighbor algorithm in which closely related sequences were merged to remove PCR and sequencing errors. CDR3 sequences were aligned to IMGT reference sequences to assign V, D and J gene segments. For a sequence to be retained, a match of at least six nucleotides was required to both a V gene segment and a J gene segment. A rearrangement counted as productive if the CDR3 had no stop codons and remained in frame with V and J, and every other rearrangement counted as non-productive. CDR3 was defined according to IMGT convention as the region running from the second conserved V-encoded cysteine to the conserved J-encoded phenylalanine. The earlier analysis of roughly 590 of the donors excluded sequences that lacked an unambiguous match to a single V gene segment. In an earlier analysis of several hundred of the donors, V segments were called functional above 56.7% productive rearrangements and were called segregating when the between-donor standard deviation exceeded 5%. A statistical classification framework was developed to diagnose cytomegalovirus status using the catalog of TCR beta chain sequences. In a later analysis, TCR nucleotide sequences were compared against IMGT/GENE-DB human TR gene sequences so that V and J genes could be assigned. Using the TCRdist pipeline, a later analysis assigned CDR3 sequences along with most-parsimonious VDJ recombination scenarios. In a later analysis, each TCR beta chain was defined by its CDR3 amino acid sequence together with its V-gene family, and reads without a unique V-gene family were excluded. A later analysis removed 592 highly shared, low-generation-probability nucleotide sequences to deal with suspected cross-contamination and a sequencing artifact. In a later analysis, a clonal expansion index was calculated for each public chain from normalized within-repertoire ranks of inferred template counts. A later analysis computed generation probabilities with a VDJ recombination model fitted to out-of-frame rearrangements, and checked the results against IGoR. In a later analysis, TCR-TCR, TCR-HLA and TCR-CMV co-occurrence was scored with hypergeometric tests, and a repertoire-size bias correction was applied to TCR pairs. In a later analysis, false discovery rates were estimated by permuting HLA or CMV assignments 20 times. In a later analysis, co-occurring TCRs were grouped using DBSCAN, and TCRdist sequence similarity was added for clustering within HLA-allele-positive subsets. For co-occurrence clustering, repertoires with fewer than 30,000 or more than 120,000 public chains were excluded, along with 5 or 6 repertoires with anomalous nucleotide sharing. TCRdb obtained this table from immuneACCESS and retained in-frame rearrangements with V and J assigned. These tables miss some clones; where compared with another copy, unresolved V genes account for less than half of the shortfall, and the remainder is unexplained. V and J calls plus clone size are reproduced from that table; the DNA served to infer D and trimming. In all, the sample holds around 130,000 clones, and approximately 78% of those were seen once. Jointly, the top ten make up 1.5% to 2% of the sample.

The cysteine opens and the phenylalanine closes a CDR3 of 14 amino acids. Only the CDR3 DNA is retained, 42 bases long and in frame from the first base. The V end loses 0 bases and the J end loses 0 bases, and a stretch of 6 bases separates them. CDR1 and CDR2, looked up from the germline V gene (reference sequence), are MNHNY and SVGAGI. In total, approximately 700 healthy bone marrow donors made up the cohort. At the time of sampling, all cohort members were nominally healthy, though unrecorded immune exposures were likely present. The donor was CMV seronegative and belonged to the group of 352 seronegative cohort members. A peripheral blood sample was provided by each donor, and peripheral blood mononuclear cells were used for TCR beta sequencing. The Qiagen DNeasy Blood Extraction Kit was used to extract genomic DNA from the blood cell samples.

The chain joins TRBV6-6 to TRBJ2-7; the D segment could be TRBD2, given 6 matching bases. The source material was PBMCs. This receptor was identified in a man aged 35 to 55 in good health and CMV-seronegative. The DNA sequence reads TGTGCCAGCAGTTACTCGACTAGCTCCTACGAGCAGTACTTC. This codes for CASSYSTSSYEQYF.